One sample yielded the 20 T cell receptor beta chains listed below, sequenced in a study of T cells expressing NK-cell markers (TCRdb year 2020). Library method: 5' RACE. The instrument was an Illumina HiSeq 2000. Following TCRdb reprocessing, every CDR3 protein sequence forms one entry, and DNA is not provided. The table of this sample itemizes about 540,000 distinct CDR3 sequences. The top ten hold roughly 3.6% of the sample. The sequenced material came from blood T cells: a sorted CD56 or NKG2C T cell subset, CD4+ or CD8+ T cells, or bulk PBMC T cells (not recorded which). The receptors originated from a man aged 18 to 29 in good health. Donor details come from another sample of the same person, matched by shared clones.

The gene calls are TRBV10-3 and TRBJ1-1; TCRdb picks TRBD1, but there is no DNA to check that call. CDR3 length: 15 amino acids. Germline CDR1 ENHRY, CDR2 SYGVKD. CDR3 sequence: CAISESRGSGTEAFF.

This chain connects TRBV27 to TRBJ2-1; as DNA is missing, the TRBD1 call by TCRdb cannot be tested. The CDR3 is 12 residues long. CDR1 MNHEY and CDR2 SMNVEV come from the germline V gene (reference sequence). The CDR3 here is CASSPTTGYRFF.

The genes are TRBV12-5 and TRBJ2-3; TCRdb gives TRBD1 as the D gene, but with no DNA this cannot be confirmed. Germline V gene sequence: CDR1 LGHNT, CDR2 FRNRAP. The CDR3 covers 16 residues. This CDR3 is CASGSLQGTTLDTQYF.

This rearrangement joins TRBV4-1 to TRBJ2-5. CDR1 and CDR2 from the germline V gene are MGHRA and YSYEKL. The CDR3 loop spans 14 amino acids. The CDR3 region is CASSQEATQETQYF.

The chain uses TRBV20-1 and TRBJ2-5. This CDR3 spans 14 amino acids. The V gene's germline CDR1 is DFQATT and CDR2 SNEGSKA (reference sequence). The CDR3 loop reads CSARATIVQETQYF.

V gene TRBV18 combines with J gene TRBJ2-6; the D call of TRBD1 rests on TCRdb alone, since no DNA is present to check it. Germline V gene lookup returns CDR1 KGHSH and CDR2 LQKENI. The CDR3 totals 19 residues. This CDR3 reads CASSPRWAGGATGANVLTF.

V gene TRBV29-1 combines with J gene TRBJ2-5. CDR1 SQVTM and CDR2 ANQGSEA come from the germline V gene. This CDR3 is built from 11 residues. This CDR3 is CSAMWYETQYF. Looking up the rest from reference TRBV29-1 and TRBJ2-5 gives the full variable domain: SAVISQKPSRDICQRGTSLTIQCQVDSQVTMMFWYRQQPGQSLTLIATANQGSEATYESGFVIDKFPISRPNLTFSTLTVSNMSPEDSSIYLCSAMWYETQYFGPGTRLLVL.

The CDR3 protein is CASSGGGREKWEQYF. This chain joins TRBV19 and TRBJ2-7; the D gene TCRdb calls, TRBD1, cannot be checked with no DNA. This CDR3 is 15 amino acids long. The V gene's germline CDR1 is LNHDA and CDR2 SQIVND (reference sequence). Looking up the rest from reference TRBV19 and TRBJ2-7 gives the full variable domain: DGGITQSPKYLFRKEGQNVTLSCEQNLNHDAMYWYRQDPGQGLRLIYYSQIVNDFQKGDIAEGYSVSREKKESFPLTVTSAQKNPTAFYLCASSGGGREKWEQYFGPGTRLTVT.

The chain couples TRBV7-9 to TRBJ2-1. Germline V gives CDR1 SEHNR, CDR2 FQNEAQ (reference sequence). The CDR3 has 16 residues. This CDR3 is CASSLPGLRSYNEQFF.

The chain carries TRBV2 and TRBJ2-2; the D gene TCRdb calls, TRBD1, cannot be checked with no DNA. Germline assignment: CDR1 SNHLY and CDR2 FYNNEI. This CDR3 is 13 amino acids long. This CDR3 is CASSRVLGGELFF. Supplemented by reference TRBV2 and TRBJ2-2, the full variable domain reads EPEVTQTPSHQVTQMGQEVILRCVPISNHLYFYWYRQILGQKVEFLVSFYNNEISEKSEIFDDQFSVERPDGSNFTLKIRSTKLEDSAMYFCASSRVLGGELFFGEGSRLTVL.

The chain employs TRBV20-1 and TRBJ1-5; checking the TCRdb D call of TRBD1 is not possible without DNA. Germline CDR1 reads DFQATT; CDR2 reads SNEGSKA (reference sequence). This CDR3 has 15 residues. The CDR3 region is CSAAAQTQPNQPQHF.

The V and J genes are TRBV9 and TRBJ1-6; TCRdb indicates TRBD1, and absent DNA this call remains unverified. Germline V lookup: CDR1 SGDLS, CDR2 YYNGEE. The CDR3 consists of 14 residues. The CDR3 loop is CASSPGRGLPALHF.

The chain is built from TRBV4-2 and TRBJ2-1; TCRdb's D gene call, TRBD2, goes unchecked for lack of DNA. CDR1 LGHNA and CDR2 YNFKEQ come from the germline V gene. The CDR3 is made up of 16 amino acids. The CDR3 is CASSAHGGTSVNEQFF.

The chain joins TRBV2 to TRBJ2-7. The CDR3 is 12 amino acids. Germline CDR1 and CDR2: SNHLY and FYNNEI. CDR3 sequence reads: CASKTDSYEQYF.

J is TRBJ2-7 and V is TRBV2; TCRdb reports TRBD1, a call that lacks DNA to check it against. This CDR3 spans 15 amino acids. Germline V gene sequence: CDR1 SNHLY, CDR2 FYNNEI. The CDR3 is CASSAVRGPTYEQYF.

This chain joins TRBV5-1 and TRBJ1-1. The germline V gene encodes CDR1 SGHRS and CDR2 YFSETQ. The CDR3 has 15 residues. CDR3 amino acids: CASSLEPLANTEAFF.

The chain joins TRBV20-1 to TRBJ2-7; TCRdb returns TRBD2, unconfirmable since there is no DNA. Germline V gene data show CDR1 as DFQATT and CDR2 as SNEGSKA (reference sequence). The CDR3 totals 15 residues. CDR3 amino acids: CSANRLAGATYEQYF.

The rearrangement uses TRBV20-1 and TRBJ2-1; without DNA, the TCRdb call of TRBD2 cannot be checked. CDR1 DFQATT and CDR2 SNEGSKA come from the germline V gene (reference sequence). The CDR3 spans 19 residues. The chain's CDR3 is CSARDAGSGSINSYNEQFF.

J is TRBJ2-5 and V is TRBV5-1. The germline V gene encodes CDR1 SGHRS and CDR2 YFSETQ. The CDR3 runs 15 residues. CDR3 sequence: CASSLALGTQETQYF.

The chain recombines TRBV5-6 with TRBJ1-3. CDR1 and CDR2 (germline): SGHDT, YYEEEE. This CDR3 has 15 amino acids. The CDR3 sequence is CASSLVGASGNTIYF.